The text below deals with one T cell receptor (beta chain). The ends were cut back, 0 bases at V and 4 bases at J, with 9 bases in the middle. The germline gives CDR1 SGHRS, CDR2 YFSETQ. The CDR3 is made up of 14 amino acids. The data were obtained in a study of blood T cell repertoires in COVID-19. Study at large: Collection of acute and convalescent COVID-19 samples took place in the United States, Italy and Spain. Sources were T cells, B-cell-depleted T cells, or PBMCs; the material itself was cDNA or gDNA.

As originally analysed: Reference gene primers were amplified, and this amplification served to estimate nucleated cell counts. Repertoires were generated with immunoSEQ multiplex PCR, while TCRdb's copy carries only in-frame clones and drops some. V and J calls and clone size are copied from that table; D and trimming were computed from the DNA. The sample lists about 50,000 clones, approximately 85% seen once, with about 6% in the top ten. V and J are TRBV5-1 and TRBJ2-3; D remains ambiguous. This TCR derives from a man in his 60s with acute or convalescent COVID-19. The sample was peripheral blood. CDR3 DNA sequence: TGCGCCAGCAGCTTGGACGTAGTCCCAGATACGCAGTATTTT. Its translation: CASSLDVVPDTQYF.